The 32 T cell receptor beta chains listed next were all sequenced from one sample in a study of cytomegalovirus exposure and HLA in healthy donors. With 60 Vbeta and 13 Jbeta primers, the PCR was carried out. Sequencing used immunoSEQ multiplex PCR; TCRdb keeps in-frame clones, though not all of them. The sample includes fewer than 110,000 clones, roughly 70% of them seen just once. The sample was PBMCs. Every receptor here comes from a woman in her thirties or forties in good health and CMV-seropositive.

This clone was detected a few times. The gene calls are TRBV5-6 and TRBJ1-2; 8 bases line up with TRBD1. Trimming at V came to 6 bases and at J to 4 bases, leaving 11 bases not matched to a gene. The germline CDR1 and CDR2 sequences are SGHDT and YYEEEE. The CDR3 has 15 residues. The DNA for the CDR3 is TGTGCCAGCAACCCCCGGGACAGGATACCCTATGGCTACACCTTC. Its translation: CASNPRDRIPYGYTF.

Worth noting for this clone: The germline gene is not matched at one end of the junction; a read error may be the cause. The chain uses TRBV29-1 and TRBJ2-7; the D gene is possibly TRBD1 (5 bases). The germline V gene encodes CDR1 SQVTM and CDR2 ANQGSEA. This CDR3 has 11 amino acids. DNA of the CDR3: TGCAGCGTGAAGGGGAACTACGAGCAGTGCTTC. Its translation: CSVKGNYEQCF.

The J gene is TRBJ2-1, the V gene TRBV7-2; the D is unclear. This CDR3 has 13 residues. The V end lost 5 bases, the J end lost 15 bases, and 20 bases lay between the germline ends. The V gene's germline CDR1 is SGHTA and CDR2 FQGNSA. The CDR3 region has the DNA TGTGCCAGCAGCCCGTCCCCCCTAGACTCGGGGTTCTTC. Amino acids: CASSPSPLDSGFF.

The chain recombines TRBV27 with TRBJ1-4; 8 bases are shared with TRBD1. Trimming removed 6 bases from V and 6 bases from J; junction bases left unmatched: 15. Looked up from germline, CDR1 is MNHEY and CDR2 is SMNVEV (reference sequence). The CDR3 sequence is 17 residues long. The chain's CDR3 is CASSHTFQGANDEKLFF. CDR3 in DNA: TGTGCCAGCAGCCATACGTTCCAGGGGGCGAACGATGAAAAACTGTTTTTT. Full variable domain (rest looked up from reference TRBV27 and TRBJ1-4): EAQVTQNPRYLITVTGKKLTVTCSQNMNHEYMSWYRQDPGLGLRQIYYSMNVEVTDKGDVPEGYKVSRKEKRNFPLILESPSPNQTSLYFCASSHTFQGANDEKLFFGSGTQLSVL.

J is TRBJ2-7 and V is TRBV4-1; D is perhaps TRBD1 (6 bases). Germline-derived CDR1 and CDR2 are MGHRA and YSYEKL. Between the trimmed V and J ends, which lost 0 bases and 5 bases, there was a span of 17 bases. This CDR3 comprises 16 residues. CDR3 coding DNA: TGCGCCAGCAGCCAAGATCCCCCAGGGGCATTCCACGAGCAGTACTTC. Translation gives CASSQDPPGAFHEQYF.

In DNA, the CDR3 is TGTGCCAGCGATGGAAGACAGGGCGGAGGCTACACCTTC. It encodes CASDGRQGGGYTF. The genes are TRBV28 and TRBJ1-2; 7 bases map to TRBD1. This CDR3 has 13 residues. Trimming removed 8 bases from V and 8 bases from J; junction bases left unmatched: 11. From germline, CDR1 is MDHEN and CDR2 SYDVKM.

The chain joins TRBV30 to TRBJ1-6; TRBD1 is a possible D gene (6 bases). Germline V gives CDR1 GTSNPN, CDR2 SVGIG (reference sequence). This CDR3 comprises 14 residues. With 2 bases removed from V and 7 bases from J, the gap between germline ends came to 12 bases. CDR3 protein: CAWSLQGYNSPLHF. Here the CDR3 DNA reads TGTGCCTGGAGTTTACAGGGATACAATTCACCCCTCCACTTT.

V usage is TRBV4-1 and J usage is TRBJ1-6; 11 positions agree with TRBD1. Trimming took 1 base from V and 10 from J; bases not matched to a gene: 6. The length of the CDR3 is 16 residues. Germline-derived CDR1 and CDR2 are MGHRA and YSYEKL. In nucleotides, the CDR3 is TGCGCCAGCAGCCAAGGGACAGGGGGCGCCGGGTCACCCCTCCACTTT. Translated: CASSQGTGGAGSPLHF.

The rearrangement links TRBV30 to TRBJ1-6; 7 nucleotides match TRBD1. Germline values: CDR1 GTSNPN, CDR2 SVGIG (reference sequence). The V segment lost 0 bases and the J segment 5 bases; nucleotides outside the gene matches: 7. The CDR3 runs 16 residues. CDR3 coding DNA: TGTGCCTGGAGTGTCCCGGGACAGCTTAATAATTCACCCCTCCACTTT. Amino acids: CAWSVPGQLNNSPLHF. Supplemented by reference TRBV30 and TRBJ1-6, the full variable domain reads SQTIHQWPATLVQPVGSPLSLECTVEGTSNPNLYWYRQAAGRGLQLLFYSVGIGQISSEVPQNLSASRPQDRQFILSSKKLLLSDSGFYLCAWSVPGQLNNSPLHFGNGTRLTVT.

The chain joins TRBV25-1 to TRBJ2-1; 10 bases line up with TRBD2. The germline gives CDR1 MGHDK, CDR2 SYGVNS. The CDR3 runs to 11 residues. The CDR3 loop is CASGGYNEQFF. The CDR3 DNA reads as TGTGCTAGCGGGGGGTACAATGAGCAGTTCTTC.

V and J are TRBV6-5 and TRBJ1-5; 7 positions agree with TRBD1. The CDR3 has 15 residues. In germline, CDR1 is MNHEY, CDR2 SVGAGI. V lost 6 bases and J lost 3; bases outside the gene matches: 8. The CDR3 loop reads CASSRYRGDNQPQHF. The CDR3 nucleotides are TGTGCCAGCAGCCGGTACAGGGGTGACAATCAGCCCCAGCATTTT.

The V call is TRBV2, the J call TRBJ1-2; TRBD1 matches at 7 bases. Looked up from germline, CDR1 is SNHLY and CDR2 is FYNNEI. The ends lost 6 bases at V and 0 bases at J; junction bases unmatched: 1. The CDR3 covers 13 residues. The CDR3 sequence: CASSGTANYGYTF. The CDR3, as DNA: TGTGCCAGCAGCGGGACAGCTAACTATGGCTACACCTTC.

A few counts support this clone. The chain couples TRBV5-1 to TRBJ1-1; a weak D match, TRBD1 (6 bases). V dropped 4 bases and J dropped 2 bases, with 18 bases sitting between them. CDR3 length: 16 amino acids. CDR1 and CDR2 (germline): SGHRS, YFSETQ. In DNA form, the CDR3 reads TGCGCCAGCAGCGCCTGGGATAGGGGGTCAAACACTGAAGCTTTCTTT. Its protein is CASSAWDRGSNTEAFF.

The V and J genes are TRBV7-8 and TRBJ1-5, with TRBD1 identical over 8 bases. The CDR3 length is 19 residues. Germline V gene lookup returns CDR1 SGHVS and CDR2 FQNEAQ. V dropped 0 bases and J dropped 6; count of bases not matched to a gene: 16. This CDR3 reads CASSLARASGQGARQPQHF. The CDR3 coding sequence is TGTGCCAGCAGCTTAGCGCGGGCCAGCGGGCAGGGGGCTCGTCAGCCCCAGCATTTT.

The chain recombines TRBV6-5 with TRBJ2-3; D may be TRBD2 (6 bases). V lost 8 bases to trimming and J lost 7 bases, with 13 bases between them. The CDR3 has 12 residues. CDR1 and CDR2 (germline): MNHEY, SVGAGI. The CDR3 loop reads CASRGGRYTQYF. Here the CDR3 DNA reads TGTGCCAGCCGAGGAGGGCGATATACGCAGTATTTT.

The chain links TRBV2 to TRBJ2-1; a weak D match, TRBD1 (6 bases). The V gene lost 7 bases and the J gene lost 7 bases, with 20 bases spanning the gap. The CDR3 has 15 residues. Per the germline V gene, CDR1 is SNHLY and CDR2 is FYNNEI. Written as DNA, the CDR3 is TGTGCCAGCAATCGAGACAGGAATATCCAGAATGAGCAGTTCTTC. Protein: CASNRDRNIQNEQFF.

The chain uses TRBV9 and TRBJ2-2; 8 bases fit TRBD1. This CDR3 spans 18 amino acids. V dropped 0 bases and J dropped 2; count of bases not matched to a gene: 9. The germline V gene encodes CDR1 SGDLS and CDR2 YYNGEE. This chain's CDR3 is CASSVGQGTGTNTGELFF. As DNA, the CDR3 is TGTGCCAGCAGCGTAGGTCAGGGGACAGGAACAAACACCGGGGAGCTGTTTTTT.

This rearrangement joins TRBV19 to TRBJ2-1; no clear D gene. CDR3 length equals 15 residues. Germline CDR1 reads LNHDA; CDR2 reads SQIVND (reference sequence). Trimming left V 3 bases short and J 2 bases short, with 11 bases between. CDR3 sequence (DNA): TGTGCCAGTAGTATGGCGGCGGCAGCCTACAATGAGCAGTTCTTC. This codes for CASSMAAAAYNEQFF.

The CDR3 spells CATSRPGLGAYEQYF. DNA of the CDR3: TGTGCCACCAGCAGACCGGGCCTAGGGGCCTACGAGCAGTACTTC. This chain connects TRBV15 to TRBJ2-7; perhaps TRBD1 as D (5 bases). Trimming took 2 bases from V and 2 from J, leaving 13 bases between them. Germline CDR1 reads LNHNV; CDR2 reads YYDKDF (reference sequence). This CDR3 contains 15 residues.

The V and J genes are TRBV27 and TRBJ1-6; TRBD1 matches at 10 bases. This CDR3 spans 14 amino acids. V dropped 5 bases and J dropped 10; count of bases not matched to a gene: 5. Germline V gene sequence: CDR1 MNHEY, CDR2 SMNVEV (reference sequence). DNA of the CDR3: TGTGCCAGCAGTGACAGGGGGCAAAGGTCACCCCTCCACTTT. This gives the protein CASSDRGQRSPLHF.

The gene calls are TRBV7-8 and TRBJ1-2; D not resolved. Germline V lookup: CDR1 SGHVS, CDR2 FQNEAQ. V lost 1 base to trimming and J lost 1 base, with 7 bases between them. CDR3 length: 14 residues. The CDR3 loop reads CASSLGDFNYGYTF. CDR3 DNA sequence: TGTGCCAGCAGCTTAGGAGACTTTAACTATGGCTACACCTTC.

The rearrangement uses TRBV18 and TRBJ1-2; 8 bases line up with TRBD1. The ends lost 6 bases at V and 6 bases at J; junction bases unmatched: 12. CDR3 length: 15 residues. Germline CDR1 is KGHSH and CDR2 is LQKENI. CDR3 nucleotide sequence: TGTGCCAGCTCTCCCCCGCAGGGGGCGTTGGATGGCTACACCTTC. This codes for CASSPPQGALDGYTF.

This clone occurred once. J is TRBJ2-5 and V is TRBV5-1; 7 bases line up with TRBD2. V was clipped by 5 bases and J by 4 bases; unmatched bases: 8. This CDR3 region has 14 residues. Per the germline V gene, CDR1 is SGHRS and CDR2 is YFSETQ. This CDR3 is CASSYRGDGETQYF. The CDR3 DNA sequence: TGCGCCAGCAGTTATCGGGGGGACGGAGAGACCCAGTACTTC. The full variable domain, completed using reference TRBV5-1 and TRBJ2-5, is KAGVTQTPRYLIKTRGQQVTLSCSPISGHRSVSWYQQTPGQGLQFLFEYFSETQRNKGNFPGRFSGRQFSNSRSEMNVSTLELGDSALYLCASSYRGDGETQYFGPGTRLLVL.

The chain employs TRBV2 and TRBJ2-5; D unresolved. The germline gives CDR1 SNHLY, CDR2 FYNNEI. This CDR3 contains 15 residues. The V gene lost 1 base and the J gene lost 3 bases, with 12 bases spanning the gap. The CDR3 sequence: CASSEDLVQKETQYF. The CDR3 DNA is TGTGCCAGCAGTGAAGATCTAGTTCAAAAAGAGACCCAGTACTTC.

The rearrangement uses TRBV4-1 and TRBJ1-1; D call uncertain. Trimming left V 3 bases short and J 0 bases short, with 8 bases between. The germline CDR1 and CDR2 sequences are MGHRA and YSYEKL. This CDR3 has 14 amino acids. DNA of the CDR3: TGCGCCAGCAGCCACGCGGCCGTGAACACTGAAGCTTTCTTT. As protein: CASSHAAVNTEAFF.

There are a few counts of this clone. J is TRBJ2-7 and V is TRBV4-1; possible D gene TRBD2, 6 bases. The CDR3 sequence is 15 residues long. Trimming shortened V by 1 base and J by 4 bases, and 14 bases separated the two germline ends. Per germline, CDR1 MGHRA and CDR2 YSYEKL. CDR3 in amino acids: CASSQGTLAVYEQYF. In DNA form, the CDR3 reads TGCGCCAGCAGCCAAGGGACTTTAGCGGTGTACGAGCAGTACTTC.

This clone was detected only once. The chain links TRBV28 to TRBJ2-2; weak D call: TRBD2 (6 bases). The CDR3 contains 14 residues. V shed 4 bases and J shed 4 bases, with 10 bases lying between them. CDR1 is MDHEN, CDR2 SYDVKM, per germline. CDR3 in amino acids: CASSSGGPTGELFF. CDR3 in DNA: TGTGCCAGCAGTTCCGGGGGACCCACCGGGGAGCTGTTTTTT.

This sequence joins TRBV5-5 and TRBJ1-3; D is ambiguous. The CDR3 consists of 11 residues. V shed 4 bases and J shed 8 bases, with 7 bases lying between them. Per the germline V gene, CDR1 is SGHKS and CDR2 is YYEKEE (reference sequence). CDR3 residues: CASSIRDTIYF. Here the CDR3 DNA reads TGTGCCAGCAGCATACGGGACACCATATATTTT. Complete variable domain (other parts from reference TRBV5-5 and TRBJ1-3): DAGVTQSPTHLIKTRGQQVTLRCSPISGHKSVSWYQQVLGQGPQFIFQYYEKEERGRGNFPDRFSARQFPNYSSELNVNALLLGDSALYLCASSIRDTIYFGEGSWLTVV.

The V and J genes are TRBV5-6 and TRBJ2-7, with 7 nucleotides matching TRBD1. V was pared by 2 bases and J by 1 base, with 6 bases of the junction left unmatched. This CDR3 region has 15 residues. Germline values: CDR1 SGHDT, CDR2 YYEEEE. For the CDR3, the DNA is TGTGCCAGCAGCTTTGATCCGGGACAGTCCTACGAGCAGTACTTC. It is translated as CASSFDPGQSYEQYF.

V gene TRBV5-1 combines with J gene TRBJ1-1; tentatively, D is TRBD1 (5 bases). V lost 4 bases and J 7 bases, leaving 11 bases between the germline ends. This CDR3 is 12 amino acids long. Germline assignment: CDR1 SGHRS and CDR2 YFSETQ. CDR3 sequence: CASSMQGGEAFF. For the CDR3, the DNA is TGCGCCAGCAGCATGCAGGGAGGTGAAGCTTTCTTT.

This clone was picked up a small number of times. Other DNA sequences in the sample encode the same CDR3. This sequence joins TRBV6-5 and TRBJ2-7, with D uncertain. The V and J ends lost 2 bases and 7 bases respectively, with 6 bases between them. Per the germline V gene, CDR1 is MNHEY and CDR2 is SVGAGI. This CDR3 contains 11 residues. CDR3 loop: CASSYSREQYF. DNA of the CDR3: TGTGCCAGCAGTTACAGCCGGGAGCAGTACTTC.

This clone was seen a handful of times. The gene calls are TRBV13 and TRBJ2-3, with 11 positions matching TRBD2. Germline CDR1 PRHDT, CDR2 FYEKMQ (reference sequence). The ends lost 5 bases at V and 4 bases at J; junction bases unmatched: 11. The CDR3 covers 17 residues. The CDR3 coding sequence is TGTGCCAGCAGCACAAGACTAGCGGGGCTTAGGGCAGATACGCAGTATTTT. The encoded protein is CASSTRLAGLRADTQYF.